In this sample, the clone carrying this T cell receptor beta chain turned up a few times. The CDR3 covers 14 residues. V shed 6 bases, J shed 9 bases, and the junction held 6 bases outside the gene matches. Germline values: CDR1 MNHEY, CDR2 SVGEGT. TCRdb used MiXCR to reprocess the RACE reads, holding one entry per CDR3 protein. The repertoire holds approximately 82,000 distinct CDR3 sequences, with 10% to 13% as singletons. This entry comes from a study of human T cells and chemical hapten exposure. Time point meaning: patch test 1, 2 weeks after DPC sensitization. Treatment specified: therapeutic diphenylcyclopropenone sensitization with weekly scalp DPC.

The V gene is TRBV6-2 or TRBV6-3, the J gene TRBJ2-2, with TRBD2 matching 11 bases. The sequence was obtained from a man in his forties with alopecia areata. Some clones in this sample may be carry-over from other donors' samples. Specimen: whole blood, collected in connection with sensitization to the hapten diphenylcyclopropenone (DPC). Here the CDR3 reads CASRITSGSRELFF. Written as DNA, the CDR3 is TGTGCCAGCAGAATCACTAGCGGGAGCCGGGAGCTGTTTTTT.